The clone carrying this T cell receptor beta chain turned up a few times. The V gene's germline CDR1 is SEHNR and CDR2 FQNEAQ (reference sequence). The CDR3 runs to 15 residues. Trimming pared 0 bases from V and 1 base from J, leaving 8 bases between. TCRdb re-called the RT-PCR reads with MiXCR, one entry per CDR3 protein. The data show roughly 700,000 distinct CDR3 sequences, approximately 15% seen once. This sample is drawn from a study of response to subunit inactivated influenza vaccine. Material: PBMCs from blood, obtained less than 15 days before vaccination. The genes are TRBV7-9 and TRBJ2-3; D gene ambiguous. This TCR was recovered from a middle-aged man who received an inactivated influenza vaccine. The DNA for the CDR3 is TGTGCCAGCAGCTTAGCGGAATCAGGCACAGATACGCAGTATTTT. This gives the protein CASSLAESGTDTQYF.